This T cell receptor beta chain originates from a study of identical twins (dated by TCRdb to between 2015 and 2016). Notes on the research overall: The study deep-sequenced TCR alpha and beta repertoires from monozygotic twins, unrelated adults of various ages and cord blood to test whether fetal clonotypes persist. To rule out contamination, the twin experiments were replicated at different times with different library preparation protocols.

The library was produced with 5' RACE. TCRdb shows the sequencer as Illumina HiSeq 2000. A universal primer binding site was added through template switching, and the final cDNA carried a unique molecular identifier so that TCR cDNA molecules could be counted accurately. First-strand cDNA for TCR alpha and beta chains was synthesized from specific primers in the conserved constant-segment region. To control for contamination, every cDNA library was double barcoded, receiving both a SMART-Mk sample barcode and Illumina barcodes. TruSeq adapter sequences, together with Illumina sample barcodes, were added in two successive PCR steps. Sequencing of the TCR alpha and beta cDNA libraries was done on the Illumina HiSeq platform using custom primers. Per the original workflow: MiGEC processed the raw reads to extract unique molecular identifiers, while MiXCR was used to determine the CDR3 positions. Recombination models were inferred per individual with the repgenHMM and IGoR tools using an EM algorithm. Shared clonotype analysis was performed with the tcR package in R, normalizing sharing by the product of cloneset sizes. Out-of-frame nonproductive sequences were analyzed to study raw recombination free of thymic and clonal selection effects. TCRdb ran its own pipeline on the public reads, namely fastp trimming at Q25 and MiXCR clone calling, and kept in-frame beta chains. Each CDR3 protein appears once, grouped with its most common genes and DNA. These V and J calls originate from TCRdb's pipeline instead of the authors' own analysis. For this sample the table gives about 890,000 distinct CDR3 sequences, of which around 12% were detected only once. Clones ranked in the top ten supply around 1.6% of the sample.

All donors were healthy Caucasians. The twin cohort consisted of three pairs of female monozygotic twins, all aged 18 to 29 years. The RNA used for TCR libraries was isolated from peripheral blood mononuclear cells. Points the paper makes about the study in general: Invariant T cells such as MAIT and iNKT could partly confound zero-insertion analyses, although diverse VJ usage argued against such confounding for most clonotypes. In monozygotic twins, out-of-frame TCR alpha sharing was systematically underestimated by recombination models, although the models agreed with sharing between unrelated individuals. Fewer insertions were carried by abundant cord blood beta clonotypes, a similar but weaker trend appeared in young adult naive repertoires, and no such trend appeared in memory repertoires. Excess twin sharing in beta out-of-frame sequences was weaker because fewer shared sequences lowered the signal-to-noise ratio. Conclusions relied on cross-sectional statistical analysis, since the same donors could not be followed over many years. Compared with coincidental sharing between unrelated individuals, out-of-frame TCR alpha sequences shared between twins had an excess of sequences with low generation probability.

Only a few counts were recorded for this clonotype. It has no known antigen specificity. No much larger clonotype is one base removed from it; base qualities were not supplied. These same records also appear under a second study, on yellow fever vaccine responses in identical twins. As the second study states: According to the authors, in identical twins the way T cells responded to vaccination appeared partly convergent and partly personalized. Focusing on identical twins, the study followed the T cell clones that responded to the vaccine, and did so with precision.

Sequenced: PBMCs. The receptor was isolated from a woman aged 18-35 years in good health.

The DNA reads TGCAGTGCTAGAGATCGGGCGGGGCTACTCCAAGAGACCCAGTACTTC. Its protein reads: CSARDRAGLLQETQYF. The rearranged segments are TRBV20-1 and TRBJ2-5; the best D guess is TRBD2, with 6 bases matching. CDR1 DFQATT and CDR2 SNEGSKA are derived from the germline V gene (reference sequence). V is pared back by 0 bases and J by 1 base, with 15 bases lying between the germline termini. Inclusive of the bounding cysteine and phenylalanine, the CDR3 is 16 residues long. Of the read, only the CDR3 DNA is kept; its 48 bases are in frame from base 1.